This record covers a single TCR beta chain. This sample stems from a study of T cell responses to AZD1222 COVID-19 vaccine. Assay used: immunoSEQ multiplex PCR; TCRdb lists only in-frame clones, some missing. The repertoire holds some 120,000 clones, with about 90% as singletons. V was trimmed by 0 bases and J by 7 bases, leaving 16 bases between them. This CDR3 contains 15 residues. CDR1 is LNHNV, CDR2 YYDKDF, per germline (reference sequence). The TCR comes from an adult in good health. The gene calls are TRBV15 and TRBJ2-7; possible D gene TRBD2, 7 bases. Specimen: peripheral blood, collected on day 0 of AZD1222 vaccination. The CDR3 sequence is CATSRDIRGAGEQYF. In nucleotides, the CDR3 is TGTGCCACCAGCAGAGATATCCGGGGGGCGGGGGAGCAGTACTTC.